Below, one T cell receptor beta chain is given with its context. The sample comes from a study of CD8 T cells in Susac syndrome. Random hexamers were used to reverse transcribe roughly 0.45 to 1 ug of RNA. TCRdb re-analysed the immunoSEQ multiplex PCR reads in MiXCR, keeping a single row per CDR3 protein. This table has 150,000 to 250,000 distinct CDR3 sequences, 90% to 95% appearing once. Sequencing was carried out using CD4+ T cells from PBMCs. This clonotype was obtained from a human donor with multiple sclerosis.

This CDR3 is CASNAGTLNTGELFF. The CDR3 bases are TGCGCCAGTAATGCAGGGACACTAAACACCGGGGAGCTGTTTTTT. The rearrangement links TRBV4-1 to TRBJ2-2; TRBD1 is a possible D gene (6 bases). Germline V gene sequence: CDR1 MGHRA, CDR2 YSYEKL. The ends were cut back, 9 bases at V and 2 bases at J, with 16 bases in the middle. This CDR3 contains 15 residues.